The clone carrying this T cell receptor beta chain was seen many times. Its antigen is currently unknown. This entry is derived from a study of T cells after yellow fever vaccination. Study information: Where fractions had low cell numbers, libraries were prepared from them with the SMART-Seq v4 Ultra Low Input RNA kit. General observations from the study: Clonotypes found in both CD4 and CD8 compartments made up a small share. At approximately 95% for CD4 and about 88% for CD8, most primary-vaccination clones showed up again after the booster.

Looked up from germline, CDR1 is SGHDT and CDR2 is YYEEEE. V lost 4 bases and J 9 bases, leaving 17 bases between the germline ends. The CDR3 spans 15 residues. TCR cDNA was made by 5'RACE template switching, adding a universal primer site and UMIs. TCRdb analysed the 5' RACE reads with MiXCR anew, one entry per CDR3 protein. Found here are about 310,000 distinct CDR3 sequences, around 3.9% of them singletons; the top ten hold 23%. The chain couples TRBV5-6 to TRBJ1-6; D perhaps matches TRBD1 (5 bases). The receptor was isolated from a young man who received the YFV17D yellow fever vaccine. Sequencing used PBMCs, obtained on the day of the yellow fever booster vaccination. CDR3 DNA: TGTGCCAGCAGCGGATTCGGGGCAGTCGGTTCACCCCTCCACTTT. Protein: CASSGFGAVGSPLHF.